The T cell receptor beta chain under discussion was sequenced for a study of T cell changes during pregnancy in multiple sclerosis. Data came from immunoSEQ multiplex PCR; TCRdb stores just in-frame clones and leaves some out. This sample yields 72,000 or so clones, of which around 93% are seen a single time; roughly 2.5% belongs to the top ten. The CDR3 loop spans 13 amino acids. Germline assignment: CDR1 MNHEY and CDR2 SVGAGI. J was trimmed by 5 bases and V by 6 bases; bases with no gene match: 4. This rearrangement joins TRBV6-5 to TRBJ1-5; TRBD1 matches at 7 bases. The material sequenced was peripheral blood, taken in the second trimester of pregnancy. This TCR came from a female donor with multiple sclerosis, enrolled in a pregnancy study. In DNA form, the CDR3 reads TGTGCCAGCAGCCTCGGACAGGATCAGCCCCAGCATTTT. This gives the protein CASSLGQDQPQHF.